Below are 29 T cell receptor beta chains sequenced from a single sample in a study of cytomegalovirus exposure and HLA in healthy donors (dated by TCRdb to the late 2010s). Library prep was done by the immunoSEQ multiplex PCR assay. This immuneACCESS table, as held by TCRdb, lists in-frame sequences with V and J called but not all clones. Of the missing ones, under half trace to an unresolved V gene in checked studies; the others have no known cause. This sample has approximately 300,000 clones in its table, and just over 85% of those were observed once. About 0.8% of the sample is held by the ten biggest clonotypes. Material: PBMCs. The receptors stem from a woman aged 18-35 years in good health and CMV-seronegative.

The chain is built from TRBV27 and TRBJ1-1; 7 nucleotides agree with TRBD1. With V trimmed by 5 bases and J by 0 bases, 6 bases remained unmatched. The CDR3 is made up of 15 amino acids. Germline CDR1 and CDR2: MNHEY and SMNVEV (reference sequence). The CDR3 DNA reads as TGTGCCAGCAGTAGATGGGACAGCATGAACACTGAAGCTTTCTTT. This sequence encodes CASSRWDSMNTEAFF.

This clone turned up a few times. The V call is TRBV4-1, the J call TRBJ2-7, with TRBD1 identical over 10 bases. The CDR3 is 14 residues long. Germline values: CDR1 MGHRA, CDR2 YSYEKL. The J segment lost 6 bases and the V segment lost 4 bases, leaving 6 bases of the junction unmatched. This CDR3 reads CASSLGQGGVEQYF. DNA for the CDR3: TGCGCCAGCAGCCTCGGACAGGGGGGGGTCGAGCAGTACTTC.

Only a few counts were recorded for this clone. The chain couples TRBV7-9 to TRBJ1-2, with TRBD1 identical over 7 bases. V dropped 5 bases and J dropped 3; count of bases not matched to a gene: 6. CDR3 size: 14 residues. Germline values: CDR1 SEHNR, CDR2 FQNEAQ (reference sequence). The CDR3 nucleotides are TGTGCCAGCAGCCGATCCGGGACAGACTATGGCTACACCTTC. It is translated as CASSRSGTDYGYTF.

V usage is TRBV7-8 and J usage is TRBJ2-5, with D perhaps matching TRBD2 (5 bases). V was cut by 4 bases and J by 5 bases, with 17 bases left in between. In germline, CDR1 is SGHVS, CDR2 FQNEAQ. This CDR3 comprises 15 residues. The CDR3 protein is CASSYQTAGVETQYF. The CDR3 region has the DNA TGTGCCAGCAGCTACCAAACGGCCGGGGTGGAGACCCAGTACTTC.

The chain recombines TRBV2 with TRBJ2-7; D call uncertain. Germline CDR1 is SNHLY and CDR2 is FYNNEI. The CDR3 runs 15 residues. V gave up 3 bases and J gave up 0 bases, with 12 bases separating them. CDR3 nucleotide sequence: TGTGCCAGCAGTGAGGTCGCATCGAGCTCCTACGAGCAGTACTTC. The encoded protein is CASSEVASSSYEQYF.

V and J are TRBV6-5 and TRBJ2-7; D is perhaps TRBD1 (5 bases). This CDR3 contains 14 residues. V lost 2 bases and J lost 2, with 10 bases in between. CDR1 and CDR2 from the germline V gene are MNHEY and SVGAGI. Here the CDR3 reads CASSYGPGTYEQYF. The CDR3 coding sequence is TGTGCCAGCAGTTACGGTCCAGGGACCTACGAGCAGTACTTC.

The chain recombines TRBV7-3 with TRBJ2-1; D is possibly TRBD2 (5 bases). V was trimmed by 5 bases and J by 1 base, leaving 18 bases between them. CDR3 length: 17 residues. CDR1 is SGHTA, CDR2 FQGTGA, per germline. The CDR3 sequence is CASSIQGAGLSYNEQFF. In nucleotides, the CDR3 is TGTGCCAGCAGCATACAAGGCGCGGGTTTATCCTACAATGAGCAGTTCTTC.

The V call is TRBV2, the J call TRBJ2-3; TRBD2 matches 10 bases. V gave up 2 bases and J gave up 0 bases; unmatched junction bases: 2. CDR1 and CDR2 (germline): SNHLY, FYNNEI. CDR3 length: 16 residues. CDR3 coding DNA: TGTGCCAGCAGTGAAATGGGACTAGCGAGCACAGATACGCAGTATTTT. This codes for CASSEMGLASTDTQYF.

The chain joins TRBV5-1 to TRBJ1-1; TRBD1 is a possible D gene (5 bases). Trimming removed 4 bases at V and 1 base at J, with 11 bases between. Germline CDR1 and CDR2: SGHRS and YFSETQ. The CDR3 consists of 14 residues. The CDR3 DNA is TGCGCCAGCAGCCGTAGGGGCGAGAACACTGAAGCTTTCTTT. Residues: CASSRRGENTEAFF.

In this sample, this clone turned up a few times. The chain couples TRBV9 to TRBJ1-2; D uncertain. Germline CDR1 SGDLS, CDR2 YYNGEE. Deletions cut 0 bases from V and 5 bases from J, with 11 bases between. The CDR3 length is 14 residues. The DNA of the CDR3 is TGTGCCAGCAGCGTAGCACAGACCGATTATGGCTACACCTTC. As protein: CASSVAQTDYGYTF.

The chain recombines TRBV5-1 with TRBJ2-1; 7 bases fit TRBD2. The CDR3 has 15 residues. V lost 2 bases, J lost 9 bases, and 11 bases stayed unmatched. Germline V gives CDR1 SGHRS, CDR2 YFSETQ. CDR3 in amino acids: CASSFLLGEGSEQFF. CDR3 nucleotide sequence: TGCGCCAGCAGCTTTCTTTTGGGGGAGGGCAGTGAGCAGTTCTTC.

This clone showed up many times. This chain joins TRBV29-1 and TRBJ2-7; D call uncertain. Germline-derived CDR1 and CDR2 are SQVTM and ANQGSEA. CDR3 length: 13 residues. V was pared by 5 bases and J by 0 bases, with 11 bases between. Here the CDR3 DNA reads TGCAGCGTTAGTAGTCTTTTCTCCTACGAGCAGTACTTC. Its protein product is CSVSSLFSYEQYF.

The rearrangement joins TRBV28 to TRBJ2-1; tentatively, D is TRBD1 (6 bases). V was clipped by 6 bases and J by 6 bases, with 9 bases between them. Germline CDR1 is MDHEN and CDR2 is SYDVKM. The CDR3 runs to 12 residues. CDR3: CASSPQGNEQFF. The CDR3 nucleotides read TGTGCCAGCAGCCCACAGGGCAATGAGCAGTTCTTC.

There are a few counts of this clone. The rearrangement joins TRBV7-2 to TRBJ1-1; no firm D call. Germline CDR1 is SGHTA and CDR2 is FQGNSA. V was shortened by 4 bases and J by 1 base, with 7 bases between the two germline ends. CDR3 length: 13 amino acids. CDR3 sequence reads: CASSSHPNTEAFF. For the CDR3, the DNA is TGTGCCAGCAGCTCCCATCCGAACACTGAAGCTTTCTTT. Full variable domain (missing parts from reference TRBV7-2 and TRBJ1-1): GAGVSQSPSNKVTEKGKDVELRCDPISGHTALYWYRQSLGQGLEFLIYFQGNSAPDKSGLPSDRFSAERTGGSVSTLTIQRTQQEDSAVYLCASSSHPNTEAFFGQGTRLTVV.

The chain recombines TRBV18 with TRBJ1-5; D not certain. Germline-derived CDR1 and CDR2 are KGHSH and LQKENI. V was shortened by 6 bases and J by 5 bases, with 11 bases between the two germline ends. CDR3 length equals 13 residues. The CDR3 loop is CASSPQVDQPQHF. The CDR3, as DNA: TGTGCCAGCTCCCCCCAGGTGGATCAGCCCCAGCATTTT.

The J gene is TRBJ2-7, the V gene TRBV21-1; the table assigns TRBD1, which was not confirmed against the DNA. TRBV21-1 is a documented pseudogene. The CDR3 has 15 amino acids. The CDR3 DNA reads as TGTGCCAGCAGCGCCCGGGACAGGGGAGTTTACGAGCAGTACTTC. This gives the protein CASSARDRGVYEQYF.

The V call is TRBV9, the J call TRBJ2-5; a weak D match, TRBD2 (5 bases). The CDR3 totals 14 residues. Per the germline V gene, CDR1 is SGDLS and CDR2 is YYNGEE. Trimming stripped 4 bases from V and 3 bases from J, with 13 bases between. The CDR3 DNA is TGTGCCAGCAGCCCCCGGCTAGCAGAAGAGACCCAGTACTTC. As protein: CASSPRLAEETQYF. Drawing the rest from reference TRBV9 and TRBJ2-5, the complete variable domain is DSGVTQTPKHLITATGQRVTLRCSPRSGDLSVYWYQQSLDQGLQFLIQYYNGEERAKGNILERFSAQQFPDLHSELNLSSLELGDSALYFCASSPRLAEETQYFGPGTRLLVL.

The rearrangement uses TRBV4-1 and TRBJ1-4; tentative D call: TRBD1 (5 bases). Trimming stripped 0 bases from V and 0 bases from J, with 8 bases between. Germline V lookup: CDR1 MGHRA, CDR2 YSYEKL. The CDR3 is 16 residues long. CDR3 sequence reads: CASSQEGTATNEKLFF. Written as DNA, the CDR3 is TGCGCCAGCAGCCAAGAAGGGACTGCAACTAATGAAAAACTGTTTTTT.

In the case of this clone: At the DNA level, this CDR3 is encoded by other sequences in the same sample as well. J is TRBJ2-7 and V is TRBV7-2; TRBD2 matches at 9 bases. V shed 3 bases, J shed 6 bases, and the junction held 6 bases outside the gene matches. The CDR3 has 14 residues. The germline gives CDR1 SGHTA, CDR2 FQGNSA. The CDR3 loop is CASSLVAGGGEQYF. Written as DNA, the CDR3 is TGTGCCAGCAGCTTGGTTGCGGGAGGGGGCGAGCAGTACTTC. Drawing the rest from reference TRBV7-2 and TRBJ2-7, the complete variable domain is GAGVSQSPSNKVTEKGKDVELRCDPISGHTALYWYRQSLGQGLEFLIYFQGNSAPDKSGLPSDRFSAERTGGSVSTLTIQRTQQEDSAVYLCASSLVAGGGEQYFGPGTRLTVT.

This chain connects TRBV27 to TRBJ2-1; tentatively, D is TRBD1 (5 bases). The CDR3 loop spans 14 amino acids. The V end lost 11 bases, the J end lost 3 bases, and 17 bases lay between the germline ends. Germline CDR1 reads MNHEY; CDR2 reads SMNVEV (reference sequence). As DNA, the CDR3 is TGTGCCTCCCTTAGGCAGGGCAACTACAATGAGCAGTTCTTC. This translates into CASLRQGNYNEQFF.

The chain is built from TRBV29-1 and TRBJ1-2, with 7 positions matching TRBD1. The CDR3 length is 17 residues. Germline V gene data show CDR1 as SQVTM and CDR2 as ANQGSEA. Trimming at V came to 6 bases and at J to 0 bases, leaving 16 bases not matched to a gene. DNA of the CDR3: TGCAGCGTGGACGCTGACAGGGTAGGGCGCCCTAACTATGGCTACACCTTC. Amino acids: CSVDADRVGRPNYGYTF.

The CDR3 bases are TGTGCCAGCAGCTTATGGGTACAGGCTATCACAGATACGCAGTATTTT. It is translated as CASSLWVQAITDTQYF. The chain joins TRBV7-2 to TRBJ2-3, with a tentative D call TRBD1 (5 bases). Trimming cost V 2 bases and J 2 bases, with 14 bases left between them. The CDR3 runs to 16 residues. Germline V lookup: CDR1 SGHTA, CDR2 FQGNSA. The full variable domain, in which reference TRBV7-2 and TRBJ2-3 provide the parts outside the CDR3, is GAGVSQSPSNKVTEKGKDVELRCDPISGHTALYWYRQSLGQGLEFLIYFQGNSAPDKSGLPSDRFSAERTGGSVSTLTIQRTQQEDSAVYLCASSLWVQAITDTQYFGPGTRLTVL.

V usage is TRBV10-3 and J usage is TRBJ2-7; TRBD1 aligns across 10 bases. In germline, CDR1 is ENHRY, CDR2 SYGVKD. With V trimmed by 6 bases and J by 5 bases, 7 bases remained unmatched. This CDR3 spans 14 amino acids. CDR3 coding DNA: TGTGCCATCAGCAACGGACAGGGGGTCCACGAGCAGTACTTC. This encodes CAISNGQGVHEQYF.

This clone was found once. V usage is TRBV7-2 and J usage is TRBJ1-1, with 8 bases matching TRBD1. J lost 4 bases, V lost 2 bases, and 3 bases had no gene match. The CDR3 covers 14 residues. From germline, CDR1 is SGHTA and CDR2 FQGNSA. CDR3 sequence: CASSLQGAGTEAFF. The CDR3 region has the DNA TGTGCCAGCAGCTTACAGGGGGCAGGCACTGAAGCTTTCTTT.

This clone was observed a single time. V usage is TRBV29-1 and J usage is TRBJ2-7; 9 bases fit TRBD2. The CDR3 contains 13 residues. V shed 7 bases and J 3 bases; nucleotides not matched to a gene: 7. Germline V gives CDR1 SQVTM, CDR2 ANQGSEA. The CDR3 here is CSGREGLDYEQYF. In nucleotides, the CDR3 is TGCAGCGGGCGGGAGGGCCTGGACTACGAGCAGTACTTC.

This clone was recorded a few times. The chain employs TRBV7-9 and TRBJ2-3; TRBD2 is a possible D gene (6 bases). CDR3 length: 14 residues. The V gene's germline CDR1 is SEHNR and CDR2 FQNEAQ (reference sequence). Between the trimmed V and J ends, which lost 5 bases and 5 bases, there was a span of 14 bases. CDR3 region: CASSLTSSGDTQYF. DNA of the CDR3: TGTGCCAGCAGCCTGACTAGTTCCGGAGATACGCAGTATTTT. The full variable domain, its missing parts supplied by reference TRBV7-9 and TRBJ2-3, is DTGVSQNPRHKITKRGQNVTFRCDPISEHNRLYWYRQTLGQGPEFLTYFQNEAQLEKSRLLSDRFSAERPKGSFSTLEIQRTEQGDSAMYLCASSLTSSGDTQYFGPGTRLTVL.

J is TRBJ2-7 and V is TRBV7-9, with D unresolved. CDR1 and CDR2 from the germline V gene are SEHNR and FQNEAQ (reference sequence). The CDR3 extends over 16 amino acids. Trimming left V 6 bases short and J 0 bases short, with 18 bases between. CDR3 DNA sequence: TGTGCCAGCAGACCCACCCCCTCGAGGAGCTCCTACGAGCAGTACTTC. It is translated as CASRPTPSRSSYEQYF.

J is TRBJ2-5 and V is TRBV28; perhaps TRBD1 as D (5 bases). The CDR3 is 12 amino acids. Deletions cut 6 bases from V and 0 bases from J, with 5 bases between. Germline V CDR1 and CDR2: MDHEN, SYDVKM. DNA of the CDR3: TGTGCCAGCAGACAGGACCAAGAGACCCAGTACTTC. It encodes CASRQDQETQYF. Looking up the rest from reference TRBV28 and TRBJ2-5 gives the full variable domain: DVKVTQSSRYLVKRTGEKVFLECVQDMDHENMFWYRQDPGLGLRLIYFSYDVKMKEKGDIPEGYSVSREKKERFSLILESASTNQTSMYLCASRQDQETQYFGPGTRLLVL.

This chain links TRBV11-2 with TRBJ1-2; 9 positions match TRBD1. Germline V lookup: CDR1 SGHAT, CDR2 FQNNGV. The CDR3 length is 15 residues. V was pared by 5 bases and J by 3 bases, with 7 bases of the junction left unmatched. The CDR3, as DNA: TGTGCCAGCAGCATAAACAGGGGGCGCGACTATGGCTACACCTTC. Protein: CASSINRGRDYGYTF.